The subject of this entry is one TCR beta chain. Its cognate antigen is unknown. Clones were read by immunoSEQ multiplex PCR, and TCRdb kept only the in-frame ones, dropping some. The table has about 85,000 clones, 88% seen once. The CDR3 length is 18 residues. Looked up from germline, CDR1 is SGHDN and CDR2 is FVKESK. Trimming left V 0 bases short and J 2 bases short, with 16 bases between. These data belong to a study of T cell responses to AZD1222 COVID-19 vaccine. Regarding the study as a whole: Epitopes outside B.1.351 and B.1.1.7 mutated regions reportedly drew nearly half of spike TCRs. Donors were largely white British and mainly female; clonal diversity was possibly underestimated. No repertoire was sampled before or during the peak T cell response, only after it.

The genes are TRBV14 and TRBJ2-2, with D unresolved. Sequenced here: peripheral blood, sampled on day 0 of AZD1222 vaccination. This TCR was recovered from an adult in good health. The CDR3 DNA is TGTGCCAGCAGCCAAGATTCAGCGACTTCAATAAACACCGGGGAGCTGTTTTTT. Protein sequence: CASSQDSATSINTGELFF.